The 25 T cell receptor beta chains given below trace back to one sample, sequenced in a study of beta chain features in type 1 diabetes. Broader study findings: Type 1 diabetes patients showed a moderate but significant shortening of TCRB CDR3s in all four CD4+ subsets.

These receptors' targets are unknown. Expressed TCRB transcripts were sequenced after all isolated RNA was converted to cDNA. The table came from immunoSEQ multiplex PCR; TCRdb's copy has only in-frame clones and leaves some out. Seen here are more than 20,000 clones, 49% observed once, and the top ten hold 0.3%. Sequencing was done on a sample of stem cell memory CD4+ T cells from blood. These receptors were collected from a man aged 25-45 years with type 1 diabetes.

This clone has just one count. V and J are TRBV19 and TRBJ2-2; the D is unclear. V gave up 3 bases and J gave up 0 bases, with 5 bases separating them. The CDR3 contains 14 residues. In germline, CDR1 is LNHDA, CDR2 SQIVND (reference sequence). The CDR3 region is CASSIVANTGELFF. CDR3 bases: TGTGCCAGTAGTATCGTCGCGAACACCGGGGAGCTGTTTTTT.

The chain recombines TRBV19 with TRBJ1-1, with a possible D match to TRBD1 (5 bases). The V end lost 5 bases, the J end lost 6 bases, and 13 bases lay between the germline ends. This CDR3 has 13 residues. Germline V gene lookup returns CDR1 LNHDA and CDR2 SQIVND (reference sequence). The CDR3 region is CASSAPGRPEAFF. DNA for the CDR3: TGTGCCAGTAGTGCTCCAGGGAGGCCTGAAGCTTTCTTT.

The genes are TRBV5-1 and TRBJ2-1, with 12 positions matching TRBD2. The CDR3 is 15 residues long. Germline V gives CDR1 SGHRS, CDR2 YFSETQ. After removal of 4 bases from V and 7 bases from J, the junction contained 6 bases not matched to a gene. The CDR3 bases are TGCGCCAGCAGCCTACTAGCGGGAGGAGAGAATGAGCAGTTCTTC. Translated, it gives CASSLLAGGENEQFF.

This clone occurred once. This rearrangement joins TRBV15 to TRBJ2-3; D is undetermined. V gave up 0 bases and J gave up 4 bases, with 11 bases separating them. Germline loops: CDR1 LNHNV, CDR2 YYDKDF (reference sequence). CDR3 length: 15 residues. The chain's CDR3 is CATSRDISGPDTQYF. The CDR3 nucleotides are TGTGCCACCAGCAGAGATATCTCTGGGCCAGATACGCAGTATTTT.

The V call is TRBV6-1, the J call TRBJ2-5; 10 nucleotides agree with TRBD2. The CDR3 length is 17 residues. Germline CDR1 MNHNS, CDR2 SASEGT. V trimming: 1 base; J trimming: 1 base; junction bases outside the gene matches: 6. CDR3 in DNA: TGTGCCAGCAGTGAAGGATCTAGCGGGGGCATCCAAGAGACCCAGTACTTC. This encodes CASSEGSSGGIQETQYF.

V and J are TRBV18 and TRBJ2-2; D not certain. The CDR3 spans 19 residues. In germline, CDR1 is KGHSH, CDR2 LQKENI. V was trimmed by 2 bases and J by 0 bases, leaving 19 bases between them. The CDR3: CASSPFSIAQSSNTGELFF. For the CDR3, the DNA is TGTGCCAGCTCACCATTCTCGATCGCACAGTCTTCGAACACCGGGGAGCTGTTTTTT. The whole variable domain, filled in from reference TRBV18 and TRBJ2-2, reads NAGVMQNPRHLVRRRGQEARLRCSPMKGHSHVYWYRQLPEEGLKFMVYLQKENIIDESGMPKERFSAEFPKEGPSILRIQQVVRGDSAAYFCASSPFSIAQSSNTGELFFGEGSRLTVL.

This clone was seen a handful of times. V is TRBV7-7 and J is TRBJ2-5; 7 nucleotides align to TRBD1. V lost 5 bases to trimming and J lost 5 bases; unmatched junction nucleotides: 8. The CDR3 is 14 residues long. Germline loops: CDR1 SSHAT, CDR2 FNYEAQ (reference sequence). The CDR3 DNA is TGTGCCAGCAGCCCCACCACAGGGGTGGAGACCCAGTACTTC. Protein product: CASSPTTGVETQYF. Drawing the rest from reference TRBV7-7 and TRBJ2-5, the complete variable domain is GAGVSQSPRYKVTKRGQDVTLRCDPISSHATLYWYQQALGQGPEFLTYFNYEAQPDKSGLPSDRFSAERPEGSISTLTIQRTEQRDSAMYRCASSPTTGVETQYFGPGTRLLVL.

This chain connects TRBV7-2 to TRBJ2-3, with 7 bases matching TRBD1. Trimming removed 6 bases from V and 8 bases from J; junction bases left unmatched: 14. This CDR3 is 15 amino acids long. Germline loops: CDR1 SGHTA, CDR2 FQGNSA. CDR3 nucleotides: TGTGCCAGCAGGGAAAGAGGGGGCGTGGGCGGTACGCAGTATTTT. Translated, it gives CASRERGGVGGTQYF.

A few counts support this clone. The genes are TRBV6-1 and TRBJ1-2; 10 nucleotides line up with TRBD1. This CDR3 has 14 residues. Germline trimming cut 6 bases from V and 7 bases from J; bases unmatched to any gene: 8. The germline CDR1 and CDR2 sequences are MNHNS and SASEGT. CDR3 residues: CASSPRDRGLGYTF. For the CDR3, the DNA is TGTGCCAGCAGCCCCCGCGACAGGGGGCTTGGCTACACCTTC.

Only a few counts were recorded for this clone. This chain links TRBV19 with TRBJ2-1, with D possibly matching TRBD1 (6 bases). In germline, CDR1 is LNHDA, CDR2 SQIVND (reference sequence). V was clipped by 1 base and J by 7 bases, with 14 bases between them. This CDR3 has 15 residues. The CDR3 DNA follows: TGTGCCAGTAGTATAGCAACGGCAGGGGTTAATGAGCAGTTCTTC. It yields the protein CASSIATAGVNEQFF.

The chain combines TRBV5-1 with TRBJ1-2, with D unclear. The V end was cut by 4 bases, the J end by 3 bases, with 19 bases between. This CDR3 has 16 amino acids. Germline V gives CDR1 SGHRS, CDR2 YFSETQ. The CDR3 loop reads CASSPGVAPDYYGYTF. The CDR3 bases are TGCGCCAGCAGCCCCGGGGTGGCACCAGATTACTATGGCTACACCTTC.

The chain carries TRBV7-9 and TRBJ2-5; no reliable D call. Germline V CDR1 and CDR2: SEHNR, FQNEAQ (reference sequence). The CDR3 loop spans 16 amino acids. Trimming removed 1 base at V and 4 bases at J, with 16 bases between. In DNA form, the CDR3 reads TGTGCCAGCAGCTTAGGATATGGTAGTGGGCGAGAGACCCAGTACTTC. Translation gives CASSLGYGSGRETQYF. Drawing the rest from reference TRBV7-9 and TRBJ2-5, the complete variable domain is DTGVSQNPRHKITKRGQNVTFRCDPISEHNRLYWYRQTLGQGPEFLTYFQNEAQLEKSRLLSDRFSAERPKGSFSTLEIQRTEQGDSAMYLCASSLGYGSGRETQYFGPGTRLLVL.

In DNA form, the CDR3 reads TGTGCCATCAGTGAGTCCAGGGAGGGTCAGCCCCAGCATTTT. This gives the protein CAISESREGQPQHF. V and J are TRBV10-3 and TRBJ1-5; tentative D call: TRBD1 (5 bases). Germline V gene data show CDR1 as ENHRY and CDR2 as SYGVKD. Trimming shortened V by 0 bases and J by 6 bases, and 9 bases separated the two germline ends. This CDR3 has 14 residues.

The V and J genes are TRBV4-1 and TRBJ2-7; TRBD2 matches 7 bases. V shed 5 bases and J 2 bases; nucleotides not matched to a gene: 12. Germline CDR1 MGHRA, CDR2 YSYEKL. CDR3 length: 16 residues. CDR3 bases: TGCGCCAGCAGCGAGTTCCAGCGGGATATCACCTACGAGCAGTACTTC. Its translation is CASSEFQRDITYEQYF.

V is TRBV28 and J is TRBJ2-2; D might be TRBD2 (5 bases). In germline, CDR1 is MDHEN, CDR2 SYDVKM. V was clipped by 4 bases and J by 1 base, with 10 bases between them. The CDR3 extends over 15 amino acids. The CDR3 is CASSSEGLNTGELFF. CDR3 bases: TGTGCCAGCAGTTCCGAGGGTTTGAACACCGGGGAGCTGTTTTTT.

The J gene is TRBJ2-5, the V gene TRBV5-1; 7 bases are shared with TRBD2. CDR3 length: 14 residues. Germline CDR1 is SGHRS and CDR2 is YFSETQ. J lost 0 bases, V lost 4 bases, and 3 bases had no gene match. The CDR3 is CASSPGTNQETQYF. CDR3 DNA: TGCGCCAGCAGCCCCGGGACTAACCAAGAGACCCAGTACTTC.

This chain joins TRBV11-2 and TRBJ1-2; TRBD1 matches at 9 bases. CDR3 length: 15 residues. Germline lookup yields CDR1 SGHAT and CDR2 FQNNGV. With V trimmed by 5 bases and J by 4 bases, 8 bases remained unmatched. The DNA of the CDR3 is TGTGCCAGCAGCCTCCTCGGACAGGGGAGCTATGGCTACACCTTC. It yields the protein CASSLLGQGSYGYTF.

The chain is built from TRBV7-2 and TRBJ2-7; TRBD1 agrees at 10 bases. V shed 5 bases and J 6 bases; nucleotides not matched to a gene: 10. Germline-derived CDR1 and CDR2 are SGHTA and FQGNSA. This CDR3 is built from 15 residues. CDR3 DNA sequence: TGTGCCAGCAGCCCCAACCGACAGGGGGCGTCCGAGCAGTACTTC. Protein: CASSPNRQGASEQYF.

This clone was picked up one time. CDR3 protein: CASTLIRSGDLSEQYF. The CDR3, as DNA: TGTGCCAGCACCCTCATCCGGAGCGGAGACCTCTCCGAGCAGTACTTC. The rearrangement links TRBV11-2 to TRBJ2-7; the D gene is possibly TRBD2 (5 bases). This CDR3 is built from 16 residues. Germline CDR1 SGHAT, CDR2 FQNNGV. The V end lost 7 bases, the J end lost 6 bases, and 25 bases lay between the germline ends.

This chain joins TRBV7-9 and TRBJ2-5; 10 bases agree with TRBD1. The J call is in doubt because the DNA end fits TRBJ2-7 better. The CDR3 is 14 residues long. Germline V gene data show CDR1 as SEHNR and CDR2 as FQNEAQ (reference sequence). The CDR3, as DNA: TGTGCCAGCAGGAAGGGACAGGGGCTCTACGAGCAGTACTTC. Translating gives CASRKGQGLYEQYF.

The chain combines TRBV25-1 with TRBJ2-6; 9 bases are a match to TRBD1. Germline V gene lookup returns CDR1 MGHDK and CDR2 SYGVNS. The V segment lost 5 bases and the J segment 2 bases; nucleotides outside the gene matches: 4. The CDR3 has 16 residues. CDR3 coding DNA: TGTGCCAGCAGTAGAAGACAGGGGGCTGGGGCCAACGTCCTGACTTTC. This translates into CASSRRQGAGANVLTF.

The chain links TRBV30 to TRBJ2-5, with TRBD1 matching over 7 bases. J lost 2 bases, V lost 3 bases, and 9 bases had no gene match. Germline V gene lookup returns CDR1 GTSNPN and CDR2 SVGIG (reference sequence). This CDR3 spans 15 amino acids. The CDR3 nucleotides are TGTGCCTGGAGCACTATGCCGGGACAGCAAGAGACCCAGTACTTC. Amino acids: CAWSTMPGQQETQYF.

This clone was counted a few times. The chain joins TRBV11-2 to TRBJ2-1; 8 nucleotides match TRBD2. CDR1 is SGHAT and CDR2 is FQNNGV in the germline V gene. The CDR3 length is 17 residues. Trimming removed 1 base from V and 8 bases from J; junction bases left unmatched: 13. DNA for the CDR3: TGTGCCAGCAGCTTAGGGGAAAGATCGGGAGGGTTCGATGAGCAGTTCTTC. Protein: CASSLGERSGGFDEQFF.

The genes are TRBV29-1 and TRBJ2-3; 8 bases are shared with TRBD1. CDR3 length equals 15 residues. Germline values: CDR1 SQVTM, CDR2 ANQGSEA. The V and J ends lost 4 bases and 6 bases, in that order; junction bases with no gene match: 12. The CDR3 DNA reads as TGCAGCGTTGGTCGGCGGACAGGGCTCTGGGATACGCAGTATTTT. As protein: CSVGRRTGLWDTQYF.

The chain links TRBV10-1 to TRBJ2-5; no reliable D call. The ends were cut back, 2 bases at V and 2 bases at J, with 6 bases in the middle. The CDR3 contains 13 residues. The germline V gene encodes CDR1 WNHNN and CDR2 SYGVQD (reference sequence). This CDR3 is CASSEGQQETQYF. CDR3 sequence (DNA): TGCGCCAGCAGTGAGGGCCAGCAAGAGACCCAGTACTTC.